This TCR beta chain was observed in a study of vaccination and CD4 T cells after COVID-19. Trimming cost V 5 bases and J 5 bases, with 8 bases left between them. Looked up from germline, CDR1 is SGHTA and CDR2 is FQGTGA. The CDR3 has 12 amino acids. Concerning this clonotype: Its target is unknown.

Specified treatment: roughly ten-day PBMC culture with coronavirus spike peptide pools or control peptides (ViraFEST assay). ViraFEST sequenced TCRs after peptide-pool expansion of antigen-specific T cells. Regarding the study as a whole: Post-vaccination reactive clonotypes (median roughly 35) did not differ significantly from post-infection (fewer than 24).

Cultured CD4+ T cell DNA was sequenced using the Oncomine TCR Beta short-read assay. TCRdb analysed the PCR reads with MiXCR anew, one entry per CDR3 protein. The table has some 15,000 distinct CDR3 sequences, around 50% seen once. The sequenced sample was CD4+ T cells from blood, cultured in vitro. V and J are TRBV7-3 and TRBJ2-3; the D gene could be TRBD1 or TRBD2 (5 bases each). The clonotype originates from a human donor who had recovered from COVID-19. CDR3 nucleotides: TGTGCCAGCAGCCCTGGGGGAGATACGCAGTATTTT. Its protein product is CASSPGGDTQYF.